Below are 29 T cell receptor beta chains sequenced from a single sample in a study of T cell changes during pregnancy in multiple sclerosis. Here immunoSEQ multiplex PCR was the method, and the copy in TCRdb shows in-frame clones only, minus some. The sample lists about 42,000 clones, about 90% seen once, with under 0.5% in the top ten. The input for sequencing was CD4+ T cells from peripheral blood mononuclear cells, taken in the second trimester of pregnancy. These receptors were obtained from a female donor in good health, enrolled as a control in a pregnancy study.

This clone was seen just once. DNA for the CDR3: TGTGCCAGCAGCTTAGGGGCAGGGGGAACTGGAAATCAGCCCCAGCATTTT. This sequence encodes CASSLGAGGTGNQPQHF. The chain carries TRBV7-9 and TRBJ1-5; 7 bases fit TRBD1. The CDR3 sequence is 17 residues long. V lost 1 base, J lost 4 bases, and 10 bases stayed unmatched. CDR1 and CDR2 from the germline V gene are SEHNR and FQNEAQ (reference sequence).

This clone was counted once. The J gene is TRBJ2-7, the V gene TRBV11-2, with a weak D call TRBD2 (5 bases). Trimming left V 5 bases short and J 3 bases short, with 11 bases between. Germline V gene sequence: CDR1 SGHAT, CDR2 FQNNGV. There are 13 residues in the CDR3. Here the CDR3 reads CASSTTGIYEQYF. For the CDR3, the DNA is TGTGCCAGCAGCACCACGGGGATCTACGAGCAGTACTTC.

This chain connects TRBV11-2 to TRBJ2-1; 12 bases agree with TRBD2. V shed 5 bases and J 7 bases; nucleotides not matched to a gene: 9. The CDR3 is 16 amino acids. From germline, CDR1 is SGHAT and CDR2 FQNNGV. The CDR3 bases are TGTGCCAGCAGCGCGAGGCTAGCGGGAGGGAGGAATGAGCAGTTCTTC. Protein sequence: CASSARLAGGRNEQFF.

The chain recombines TRBV10-3 with TRBJ1-4, with D tentatively TRBD1 (5 bases). The CDR3 has 15 residues. The germline V gene encodes CDR1 ENHRY and CDR2 SYGVKD. V shed 0 bases and J shed 7 bases, with 12 bases lying between them. CDR3 loop: CAISESRGLGEKLFF. As DNA, the CDR3 is TGTGCCATCAGTGAGTCAAGGGGTTTGGGTGAAAAACTGTTTTTT.

By its share, this clone is medium-sized (0.01 to 0.1%). This sequence joins TRBV19 and TRBJ1-2; TRBD1 matches at 8 bases. Germline CDR1 and CDR2: LNHDA and SQIVND (reference sequence). Trimming cost V 3 bases and J 8 bases; bases outside gene matches: 5. The CDR3 consists of 13 residues. CDR3 bases: TGTGCCAGTAGTATGGACAGGGTTCGAGGCTACACCTTC. The encoded protein is CASSMDRVRGYTF.

The chain combines TRBV5-5 with TRBJ2-3, with 9 bases matching TRBD2. V shed 6 bases, J shed 4 bases, and the junction held 9 bases outside the gene matches. The germline gives CDR1 SGHKS, CDR2 YYEKEE (reference sequence). This CDR3 contains 15 residues. For the CDR3, the DNA is TGTGCCAGCAACCCTAGCGGGACCTGGGCAGATACGCAGTATTTT. It is translated as CASNPSGTWADTQYF.

The gene calls are TRBV30 and TRBJ2-5; D remains unclear. The ends were cut back, 1 base at V and 5 bases at J, with 11 bases in the middle. Looked up from germline, CDR1 is GTSNPN and CDR2 is SVGIG (reference sequence). The length of the CDR3 is 13 residues. The CDR3 sequence: CAWSAPNRETQYF. The CDR3 DNA follows: TGTGCCTGGAGTGCCCCGAACCGGGAGACCCAGTACTTC.

The chain joins TRBV14 to TRBJ2-3; D is possibly TRBD2 (6 bases). This CDR3 has 12 residues. Germline V gives CDR1 SGHDN, CDR2 FVKESK. Trimming took off 1 base at V and 15 bases at J, with 14 bases between the two ends. In DNA form, the CDR3 reads TGTGCCAGCAGCCAAGTGAACGGAGGGTTATATTTT. Translation gives CASSQVNGGLYF.

V is TRBV7-2 and J is TRBJ2-7; D may be TRBD1 (6 bases). The CDR3 has 15 amino acids. Trimming shortened V by 1 base and J by 2 bases, and 12 bases separated the two germline ends. The germline V gene has CDR1 SGHTA and CDR2 FQGNSA. Here the CDR3 DNA reads TGTGCCAGCAGCTTAGAGCAGGGGCGAGCCTACGAGCAGTACTTC. Encoded protein: CASSLEQGRAYEQYF.

The chain carries TRBV7-9 and TRBJ2-7; TRBD1 matches 11 bases. This CDR3 is 14 amino acids long. Germline V CDR1 and CDR2: SEHNR, FQNEAQ (reference sequence). V trimming: 6 bases; J trimming: 5 bases; junction bases outside the gene matches: 6. The CDR3, as DNA: TGTGCCAGCAGTCTGGACAGGGGGCTCGACGAGCAGTACTTC. As protein: CASSLDRGLDEQYF.

The rearrangement links TRBV5-6 to TRBJ2-3; D is possibly TRBD1 (6 bases). The CDR3 is 16 amino acids. With 4 bases removed from V and 1 base from J, the gap between germline ends came to 16 bases. Germline CDR1 and CDR2: SGHDT and YYEEEE. CDR3 residues: CASSRRTGFGTDTQYF. The CDR3 nucleotides read TGTGCCAGCAGCCGAAGAACAGGGTTCGGCACAGATACGCAGTATTTT.

The gene calls are TRBV28 and TRBJ1-4; 9 bases are shared with TRBD1. Trimming at V came to 5 bases and at J to 7 bases, leaving 2 bases not matched to a gene. Germline V gene sequence: CDR1 MDHEN, CDR2 SYDVKM. This CDR3 has 13 residues. In nucleotides, the CDR3 is TGTGCCAGCAGTCCGGGACAGGGTGAAAAACTGTTTTTT. Its translation is CASSPGQGEKLFF.

The gene calls are TRBV2 and TRBJ2-5; no firm D call. The CDR3 sequence is 13 residues long. In germline, CDR1 is SNHLY, CDR2 FYNNEI. Trimming cost V 7 bases and J 2 bases, with 11 bases left between them. This chain's CDR3 is CASNFYEQETQYF. The CDR3 nucleotides read TGTGCCAGCAACTTTTACGAACAAGAGACCCAGTACTTC.

The rearrangement links TRBV19 to TRBJ2-7, with 8 positions matching TRBD2. V shed 7 bases, J shed 4 bases, and the junction held 18 bases outside the gene matches. Germline CDR1 is LNHDA and CDR2 is SQIVND (reference sequence). This CDR3 spans 17 amino acids. The CDR3: CASTYRSGRDPPYEQYF. The CDR3 region has the DNA TGTGCCAGTACCTACCGGAGCGGGAGAGATCCGCCTTACGAGCAGTACTTC.

The chain carries TRBV6-6 and TRBJ2-3; 9 nucleotides align to TRBD1. This CDR3 contains 16 residues. The V segment lost 6 bases and the J segment 4 bases; nucleotides outside the gene matches: 11. In germline, CDR1 is MNHNY, CDR2 SVGAGI (reference sequence). Here the CDR3 reads CASRAHSGQGSDTQYF. The CDR3 coding sequence is TGTGCCAGCAGAGCCCACTCGGGACAGGGATCAGATACGCAGTATTTT.

The chain has TRBV7-2 and TRBJ1-1; no reliable D call. Germline loops: CDR1 SGHTA, CDR2 FQGNSA. V lost 5 bases and J lost 1, with 17 bases in between. The CDR3 loop spans 16 amino acids. The CDR3 sequence: CASSQPRESRNTEAFF. The CDR3 nucleotides read TGTGCCAGCAGCCAACCTCGAGAGAGTAGGAACACTGAAGCTTTCTTT. The entire variable domain, with the rest obtained from reference TRBV7-2 and TRBJ1-1, is as follows: GAGVSQSPSNKVTEKGKDVELRCDPISGHTALYWYRQSLGQGLEFLIYFQGNSAPDKSGLPSDRFSAERTGGSVSTLTIQRTQQEDSAVYLCASSQPRESRNTEAFFGQGTRLTVV.

For the CDR3, the DNA is TGTGCCATCCTACAGGGGAACACCGGGGAGCTGTTTTTT. The encoded protein is CAILQGNTGELFF. V is TRBV10-3 and J is TRBJ2-2; tentative D call: TRBD1 (6 bases). The germline gives CDR1 ENHRY, CDR2 SYGVKD. This CDR3 contains 13 residues. V was cut by 8 bases and J by 1 base, with 8 bases left in between.

The chain combines TRBV4-3 with TRBJ2-5, with D tentatively TRBD2 (6 bases). Germline-derived CDR1 and CDR2 are LGHNA and YSLEER. The CDR3 length is 18 residues. The V end was cut by 0 bases, the J end by 5 bases, with 22 bases between. CDR3 sequence: CASSQDRGNAGSRETQYF. The CDR3 bases are TGCGCCAGCAGCCAAGATAGAGGGAACGCGGGGTCGCGGGAGACCCAGTACTTC.

The CDR3 region is CASKESGQGTDTQYF. CDR3 nucleotides: TGTGCCAGCAAAGAATCGGGACAGGGAACAGATACGCAGTATTTT. The chain is built from TRBV21-1 and TRBJ2-3; TRBD1, the table's D call, was not compared with the DNA. TRBV21-1 is given as a pseudogene. The CDR3 is 15 residues long.

The chain has TRBV19 and TRBJ1-1; 9 nucleotides line up with TRBD1. Trimming took 6 bases from V and 0 from J; bases not matched to a gene: 8. Germline V lookup: CDR1 LNHDA, CDR2 SQIVND (reference sequence). The CDR3 loop spans 16 amino acids. The CDR3 DNA reads as TGTGCCAGTAGCCCATCACAGGGGGCGATGAACACTGAAGCTTTCTTT. Translated: CASSPSQGAMNTEAFF.

The V and J genes are TRBV5-1 and TRBJ1-1; 9 bases fit TRBD1. The CDR3 totals 16 residues. The V gene's germline CDR1 is SGHRS and CDR2 YFSETQ. Trimming at V came to 0 bases and at J to 4 bases, leaving 7 bases not matched to a gene. The CDR3 nucleotides read TGCGCCAGCAGCTTGGTGGGACAGGGCGTCGGCACTGAAGCTTTCTTT. Protein: CASSLVGQGVGTEAFF. Full variable domain (rest looked up from reference TRBV5-1 and TRBJ1-1): KAGVTQTPRYLIKTRGQQVTLSCSPISGHRSVSWYQQTPGQGLQFLFEYFSETQRNKGNFPGRFSGRQFSNSRSEMNVSTLELGDSALYLCASSLVGQGVGTEAFFGQGTRLTVV.

The V gene is TRBV7-2, the J gene TRBJ1-1, with D hard to call. In germline, CDR1 is SGHTA, CDR2 FQGNSA. The CDR3 is 13 amino acids. V lost 5 bases to trimming and J lost 2 bases, with 9 bases between them. CDR3 sequence: CASSPSVNTEAFF. The CDR3 nucleotides are TGTGCCAGCAGCCCCTCAGTTAACACTGAAGCTTTCTTT.

This chain joins TRBV2 and TRBJ1-5; D not certain. V dropped 2 bases and J dropped 0 bases, with 8 bases sitting between them. From germline, CDR1 is SNHLY and CDR2 FYNNEI. CDR3 size: 15 residues. The CDR3 DNA reads as TGTGCCAGCAGTGAAAGTGGGCTTAGCAATCAGCCCCAGCATTTT. It is translated as CASSESGLSNQPQHF.

The chain joins TRBV5-1 to TRBJ2-2; TRBD1 matches 8 bases. The length of the CDR3 is 17 residues. From germline, CDR1 is SGHRS and CDR2 YFSETQ. The V gene end was trimmed by 0 bases and the J gene end by 4 bases; junction bases not matched to a gene: 8. As DNA, the CDR3 is TGCGCCAGCAGCTTGGCCCTGACAGGGGTAGGCACCGGGGAGCTGTTTTTT. Translation gives CASSLALTGVGTGELFF.

The CDR3 DNA reads as TGTGCCAGTAGTCTGGGACAGGGGATGCTCAATGAGCAGTTCTTC. Its protein is CASSLGQGMLNEQFF. V and J are TRBV19 and TRBJ2-1; 10 positions agree with TRBD1. Unmatched junction bases numbered 7, after V lost 5 bases and J lost 6 bases. CDR1 and CDR2 from the germline V gene are LNHDA and SQIVND (reference sequence). There are 15 residues in the CDR3.

The chain carries TRBV18 and TRBJ1-2; D is uncertain. The germline gives CDR1 KGHSH, CDR2 LQKENI. V was shortened by 6 bases and J by 0 bases, with 14 bases between the two germline ends. The length of the CDR3 is 15 residues. CDR3: CASSPQLASNYGYTF. CDR3 nucleotides: TGTGCCAGCTCCCCTCAGTTGGCTTCTAACTATGGCTACACCTTC.

J is TRBJ2-7 and V is TRBV25-1, with TRBD1 identical over 8 bases. Germline assignment: CDR1 MGHDK and CDR2 SYGVNS. V gave up 6 bases and J gave up 1 base; unmatched junction bases: 5. The CDR3 length is 14 residues. CDR3 in amino acids: CASRGTGVSYEQYF. The CDR3 nucleotides read TGTGCCAGCAGGGGGACAGGAGTTTCCTACGAGCAGTACTTC.

Details on this clone: Within the sample, other DNA sequences also encode this same CDR3. The rearrangement uses TRBV5-1 and TRBJ2-5, with TRBD2 identical over 7 bases. Trimming removed 0 bases from V and 5 bases from J; junction bases left unmatched: 1. In germline, CDR1 is SGHRS, CDR2 YFSETQ. The CDR3 is 13 amino acids. The CDR3 coding sequence is TGCGCCAGCAGCTTGGCCGGGGGGGAGACCCAGTACTTC. It translates to CASSLAGGETQYF. Full variable domain (missing parts from reference TRBV5-1 and TRBJ2-5): KAGVTQTPRYLIKTRGQQVTLSCSPISGHRSVSWYQQTPGQGLQFLFEYFSETQRNKGNFPGRFSGRQFSNSRSEMNVSTLELGDSALYLCASSLAGGETQYFGPGTRLLVL.

This clone was observed a single time. This rearrangement joins TRBV7-2 to TRBJ2-3; 7 bases are a match to TRBD2. CDR1 and CDR2 from the germline V gene are SGHTA and FQGNSA. The V gene end was trimmed by 5 bases and the J gene end by 6 bases; junction bases not matched to a gene: 5. This CDR3 spans 13 amino acids. CDR3 in DNA: TGTGCCAGCAGCCGGACTAGTTGGGATACGCAGTATTTT. Translation: CASSRTSWDTQYF.